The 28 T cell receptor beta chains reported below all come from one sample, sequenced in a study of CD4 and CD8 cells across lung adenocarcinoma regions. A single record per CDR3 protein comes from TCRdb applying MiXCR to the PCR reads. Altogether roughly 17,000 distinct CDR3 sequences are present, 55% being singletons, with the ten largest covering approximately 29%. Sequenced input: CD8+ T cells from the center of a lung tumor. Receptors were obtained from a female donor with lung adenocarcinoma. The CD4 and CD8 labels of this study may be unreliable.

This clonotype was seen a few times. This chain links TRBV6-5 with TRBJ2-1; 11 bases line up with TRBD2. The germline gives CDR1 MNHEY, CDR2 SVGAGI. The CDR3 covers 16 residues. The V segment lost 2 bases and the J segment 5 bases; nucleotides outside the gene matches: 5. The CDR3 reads CASSYPGTSGNNEQFF. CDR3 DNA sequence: TGTGCCAGCAGTTACCCCGGGACTAGCGGAAACAATGAGCAGTTCTTC.

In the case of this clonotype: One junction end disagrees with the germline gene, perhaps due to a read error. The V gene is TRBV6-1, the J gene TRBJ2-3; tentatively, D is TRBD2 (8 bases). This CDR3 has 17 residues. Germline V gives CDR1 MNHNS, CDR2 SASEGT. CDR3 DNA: TGTGCCAGCAGTCGGGGACTAGGGGGCGGTGTCACAGATACGCAGTACTTT. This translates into CASSRGLGGGVTDTQYF.

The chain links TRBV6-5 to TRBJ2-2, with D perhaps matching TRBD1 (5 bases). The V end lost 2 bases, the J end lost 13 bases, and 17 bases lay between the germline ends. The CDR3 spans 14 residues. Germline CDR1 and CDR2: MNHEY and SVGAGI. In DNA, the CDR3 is TGTGCCAGCAGTTACGGTAGAGCAACAGGTGCGCTGTTTTTT. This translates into CASSYGRATGALFF.

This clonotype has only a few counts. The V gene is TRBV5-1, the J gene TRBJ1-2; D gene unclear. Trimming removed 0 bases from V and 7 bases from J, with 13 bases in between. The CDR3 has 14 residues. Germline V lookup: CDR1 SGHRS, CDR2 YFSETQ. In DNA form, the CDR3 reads TGCGCCAGCAGCTTGGGACAAGTACCGCTTGGCTACACCTTC. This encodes CASSLGQVPLGYTF.

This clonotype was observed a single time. The CDR3: CASSPGGRRSTDTQYF. The CDR3 bases are TGTGCCAGCAGCCCGGGGGGGCGAAGAAGCACAGATACGCAGTACTTC. This chain joins TRBV7-2 and TRBJ2-4; 8 bases fit TRBD2. This CDR3 comprises 16 residues. The ends lost 5 bases at V and 13 bases at J; junction bases unmatched: 19. Germline CDR1 and CDR2: SGHTA and FQGNSA.

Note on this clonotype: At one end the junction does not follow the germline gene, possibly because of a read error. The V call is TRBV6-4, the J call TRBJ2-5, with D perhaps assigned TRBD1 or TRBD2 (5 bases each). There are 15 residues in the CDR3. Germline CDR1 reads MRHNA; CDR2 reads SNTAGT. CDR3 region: CGGSDSSRGPETQYF. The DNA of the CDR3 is TGTGGCGGCAGTGACTCTAGCCGGGGCCCAGAGACCCAGTATTTC.

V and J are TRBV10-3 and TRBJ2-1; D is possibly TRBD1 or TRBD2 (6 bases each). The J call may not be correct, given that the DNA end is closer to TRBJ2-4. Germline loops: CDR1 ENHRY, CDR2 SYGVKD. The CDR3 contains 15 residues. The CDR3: CAGGHRSGAQNIQYF. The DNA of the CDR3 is TGTGCCGGGGGGCACCGGAGCGGTGCCCAAAACATTCAGTACTTC.

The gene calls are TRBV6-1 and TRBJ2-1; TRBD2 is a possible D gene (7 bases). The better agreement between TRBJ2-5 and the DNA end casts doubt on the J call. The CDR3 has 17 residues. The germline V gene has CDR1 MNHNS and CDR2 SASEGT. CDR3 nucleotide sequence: TGTGGTTGCTGTGAGGGGGGGGGGGGCGGAGACCAAAACACCCAGTACTTC. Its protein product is CGCCEGGGGGDQNTQYF.

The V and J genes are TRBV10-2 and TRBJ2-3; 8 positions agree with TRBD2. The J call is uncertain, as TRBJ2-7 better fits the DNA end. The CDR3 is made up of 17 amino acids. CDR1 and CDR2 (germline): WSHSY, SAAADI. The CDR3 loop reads CASSEGLAGGAADTQYF. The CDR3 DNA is TGCGCCAGCAGTGAGGGGCTCGCCGGGGGGGCCGCAGATACGCAGTACTTC.

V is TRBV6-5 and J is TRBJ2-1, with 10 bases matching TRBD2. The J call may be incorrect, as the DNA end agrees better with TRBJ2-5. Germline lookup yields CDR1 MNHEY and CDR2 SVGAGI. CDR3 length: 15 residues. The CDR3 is CASSYKREGLETQYF. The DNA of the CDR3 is TGTGCCAGCAGTTACAAGCGGGAGGGCCTGGAGACCCAGTACTTC.

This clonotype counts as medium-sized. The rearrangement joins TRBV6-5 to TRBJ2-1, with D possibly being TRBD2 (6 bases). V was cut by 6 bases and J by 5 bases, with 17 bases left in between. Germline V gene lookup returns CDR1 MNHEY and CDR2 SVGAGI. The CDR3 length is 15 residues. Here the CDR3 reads CASRTGGEGDNEQFF. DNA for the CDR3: TGTGCCAGCAGAACCGGAGGGGAAGGGGACAATGAGCAGTTCTTC.

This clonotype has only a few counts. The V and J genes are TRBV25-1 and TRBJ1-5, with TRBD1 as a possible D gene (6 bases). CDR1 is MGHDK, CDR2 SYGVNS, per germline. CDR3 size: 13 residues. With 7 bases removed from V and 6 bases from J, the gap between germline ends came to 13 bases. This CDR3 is CASMGAVGQPQHF. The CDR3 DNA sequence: TGTGCCAGCATGGGGGCGGTTGGTCAGCCCCAGCATTTT.

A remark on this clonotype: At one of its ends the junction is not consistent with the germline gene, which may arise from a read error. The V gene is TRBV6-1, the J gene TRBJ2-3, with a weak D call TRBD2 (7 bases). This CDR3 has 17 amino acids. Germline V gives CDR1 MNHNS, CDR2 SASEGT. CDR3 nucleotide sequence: TGTGCCAGCCGCGATTGGGGGGGGCTTGAGTCCTACAATGAGCAGTACTTT. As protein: CASRDWGGLESYNEQYF.

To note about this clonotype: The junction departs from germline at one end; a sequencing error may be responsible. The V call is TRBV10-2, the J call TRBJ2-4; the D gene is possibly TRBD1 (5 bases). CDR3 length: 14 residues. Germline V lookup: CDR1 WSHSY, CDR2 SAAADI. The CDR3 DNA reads TGCGCCAGCAGGGGGTTGACAGCCAAAAACACTCAGTACTTC. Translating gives CASRGLTAKNTQYF.

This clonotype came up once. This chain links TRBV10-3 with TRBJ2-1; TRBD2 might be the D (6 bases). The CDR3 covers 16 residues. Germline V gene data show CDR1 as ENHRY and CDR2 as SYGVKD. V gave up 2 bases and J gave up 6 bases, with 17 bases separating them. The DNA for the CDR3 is TGTGCCATCAGTGAGCCGGGACTGCAGGGTGGCAATGAGCAGTTCTTC. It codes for CAISEPGLQGGNEQFF.

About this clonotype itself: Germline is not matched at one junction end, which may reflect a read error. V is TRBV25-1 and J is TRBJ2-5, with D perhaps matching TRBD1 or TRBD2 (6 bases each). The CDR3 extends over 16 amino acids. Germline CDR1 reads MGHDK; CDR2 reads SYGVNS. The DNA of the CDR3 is TGTGCCAGCGGGGAATACGGGGGCCAGGGCTCAGAGACCCAGTACTTT. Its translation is CASGEYGGQGSETQYF.

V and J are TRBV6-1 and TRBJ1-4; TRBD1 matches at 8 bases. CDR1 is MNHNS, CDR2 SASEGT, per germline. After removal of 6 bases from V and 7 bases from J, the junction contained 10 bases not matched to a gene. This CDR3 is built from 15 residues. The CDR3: CASSWTGRPGEKLFF. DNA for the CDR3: TGTGCCAGCAGCTGGACAGGGAGGCCGGGTGAAAAACTGTTTTTT.

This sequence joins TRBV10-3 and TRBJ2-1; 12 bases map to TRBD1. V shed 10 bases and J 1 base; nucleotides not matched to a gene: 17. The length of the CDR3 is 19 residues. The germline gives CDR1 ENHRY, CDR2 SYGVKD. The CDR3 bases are TGTGCCACTTCTAGCGGGACAGGGGGCGCGTTGGGGTCCTACAATGAGCAGTTCTTC. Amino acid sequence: CATSSGTGGALGSYNEQFF.

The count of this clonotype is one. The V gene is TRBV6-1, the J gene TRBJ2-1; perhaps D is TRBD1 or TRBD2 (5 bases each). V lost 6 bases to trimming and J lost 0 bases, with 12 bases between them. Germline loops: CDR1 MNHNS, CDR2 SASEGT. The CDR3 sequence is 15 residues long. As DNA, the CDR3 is TGTGCCAGCAGCCGGGACCTTTACTCCTACAATGAGCAGTTCTTC. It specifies CASSRDLYSYNEQFF.

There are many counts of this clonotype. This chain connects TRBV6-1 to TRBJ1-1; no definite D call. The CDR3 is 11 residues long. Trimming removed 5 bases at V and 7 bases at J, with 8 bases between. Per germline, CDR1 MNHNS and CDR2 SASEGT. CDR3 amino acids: CASSRDFEAFF. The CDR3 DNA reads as TGTGCCAGCAGTCGGGATTTTGAAGCTTTCTTT.

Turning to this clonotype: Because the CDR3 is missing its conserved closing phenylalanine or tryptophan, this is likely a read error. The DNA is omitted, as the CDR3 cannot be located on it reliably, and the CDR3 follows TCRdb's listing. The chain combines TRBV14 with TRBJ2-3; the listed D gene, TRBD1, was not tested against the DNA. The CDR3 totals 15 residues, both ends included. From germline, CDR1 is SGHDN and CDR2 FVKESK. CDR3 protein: CASSQDTQGKQYFGP.

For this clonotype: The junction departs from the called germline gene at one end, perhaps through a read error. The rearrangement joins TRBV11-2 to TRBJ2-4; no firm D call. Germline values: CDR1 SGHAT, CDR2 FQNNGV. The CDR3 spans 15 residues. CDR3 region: CASSLGSGGKNTQYF. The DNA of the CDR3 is TGTGCCAGCAGCTTAGGTTCAGGCGGCAAAAACACTCAGTACTTC.

This CDR3 reads CASSVTTIHTDTQYF. The CDR3 DNA reads as TGTGCCAGCAGCGTAACGACTATTCACACAGATACGCAGTATTTT. The V gene is TRBV9, the J gene TRBJ2-3; possibly TRBD2 for D (5 bases). CDR3 length equals 15 residues. Trimming took off 1 base at V and 2 bases at J, with 11 bases between the two ends. Germline V gives CDR1 SGDLS, CDR2 YYNGEE.

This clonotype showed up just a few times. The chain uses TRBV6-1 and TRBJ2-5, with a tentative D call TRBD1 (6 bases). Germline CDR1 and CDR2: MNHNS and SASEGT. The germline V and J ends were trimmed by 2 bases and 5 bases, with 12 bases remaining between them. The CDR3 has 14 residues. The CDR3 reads CASSEYRVGETQYF. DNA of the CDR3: TGTGCCAGCAGTGAATACAGGGTCGGGGAGACCCAGTACTTC.

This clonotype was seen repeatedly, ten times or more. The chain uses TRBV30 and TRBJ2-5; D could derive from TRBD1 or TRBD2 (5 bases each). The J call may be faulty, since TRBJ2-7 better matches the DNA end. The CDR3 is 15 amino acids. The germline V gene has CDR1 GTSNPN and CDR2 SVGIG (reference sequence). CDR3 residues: CAWSKTGTGYYEQYF. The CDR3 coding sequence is TGTGCCTGGAGTAAAACCGGGACCGGATACTACGAGCAGTACTTC.

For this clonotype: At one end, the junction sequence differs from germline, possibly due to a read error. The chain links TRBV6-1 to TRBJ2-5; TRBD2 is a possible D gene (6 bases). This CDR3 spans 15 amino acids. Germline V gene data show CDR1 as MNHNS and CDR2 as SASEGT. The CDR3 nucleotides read TGTGCCAGCAGTCTCGGCGGCGGGGACCAAGAGACCCAGTATTTC. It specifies CASSLGGGDQETQYF.

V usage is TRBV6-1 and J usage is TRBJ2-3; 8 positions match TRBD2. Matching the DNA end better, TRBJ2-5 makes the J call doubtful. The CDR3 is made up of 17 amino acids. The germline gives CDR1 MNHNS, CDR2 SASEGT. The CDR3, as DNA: TGTGCCAGCAGTCGGGGACTAGGGGGGGGTGACACAGATACCCAGTACTTC. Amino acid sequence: CASSRGLGGGDTDTQYF.

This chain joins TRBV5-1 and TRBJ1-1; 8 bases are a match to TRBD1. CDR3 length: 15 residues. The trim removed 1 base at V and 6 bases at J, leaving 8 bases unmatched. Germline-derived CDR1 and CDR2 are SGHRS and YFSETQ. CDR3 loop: CASSLTDRGRAEAFF. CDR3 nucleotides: TGCGCCAGCAGCTTGACCGACAGGGGAAGGGCTGAAGCTTTCTTT.